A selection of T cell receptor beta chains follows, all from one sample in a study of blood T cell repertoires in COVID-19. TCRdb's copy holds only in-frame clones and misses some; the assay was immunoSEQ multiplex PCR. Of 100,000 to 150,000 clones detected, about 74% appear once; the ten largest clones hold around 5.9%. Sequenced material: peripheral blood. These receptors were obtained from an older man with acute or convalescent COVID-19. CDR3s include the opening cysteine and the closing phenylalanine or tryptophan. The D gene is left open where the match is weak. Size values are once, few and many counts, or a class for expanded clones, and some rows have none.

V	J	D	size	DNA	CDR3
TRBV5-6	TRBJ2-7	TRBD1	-	TGTGCCAGCAGCTGGTTAGACAGGGGGCTCAACGAGCAGTACTTC	CASSWLDRGLNEQYF
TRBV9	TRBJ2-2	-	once	TGTGCCAGCAGCGACGGGTACCCCACCGGGGAGCTGTTTTTT	CASSDGYPTGELFF
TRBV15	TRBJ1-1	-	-	TGTGCCACCAGCAGAGATGGGCAGTACACTGAAGCTTTCTTT	CATSRDGQYTEAFF
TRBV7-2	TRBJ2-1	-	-	TGTGCCAGCAGCCGCGCGCCCGGGGAACCGCAGTTCTTC	CASSRAPGEPQFF
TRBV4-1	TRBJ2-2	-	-	TGCGCCAGCAGCCAAGAGGTGGCGGTGGAGCTGTTTTTT	CASSQEVAVELFF
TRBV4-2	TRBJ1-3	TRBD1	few	TGTGCCAGCAGCCCAGTGACAGGGACTGGAAACACCATATATTTT	CASSPVTGTGNTIYF
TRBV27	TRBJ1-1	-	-	TGTGCCAGCAGTTCGATAACAGCTTCGAACACTGAAGCTTTCTTT	CASSSITASNTEAFF
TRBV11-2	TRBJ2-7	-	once	TGTGCCAGCAGTATTGGGACTTCAGCCTCCTACGAGCAGTACTTC	CASSIGTSASYEQYF
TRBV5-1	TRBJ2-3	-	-	TGCGCCAGCAGTTTAGGGGGTTCTAGCACAGATACGCAGTATTTT	CASSLGGSSTDTQYF
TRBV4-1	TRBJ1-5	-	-	TGCGCCAGCAGCCAAGGGCGAGGAAGCAATCAGCCCCAGCATTTT	CASSQGRGSNQPQHF
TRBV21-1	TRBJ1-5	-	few	TGTGCCAGCAGCGAGCCGGGACAGGACAAGAATCAGCCCCAGCATTTT	CASSEPGQDKNQPQHF
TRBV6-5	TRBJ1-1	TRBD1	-	TGTGCCAGCAGTTACTCGTCCAGAACAGGGGGCTCAGCTTTCTTT	CASSYSSRTGGSAFF
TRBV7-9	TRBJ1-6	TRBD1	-	TGTGCCAGCAGCCAATGGGACAGGGAATCCTCACCCCTCCACTTT	CASSQWDRESSPLHF
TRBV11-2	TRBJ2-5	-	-	TGTGCCAGCAACTCCCGCGGTTCCCAAGAGACCCAGTACTTC	CASNSRGSQETQYF
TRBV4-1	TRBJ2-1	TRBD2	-	TGCGCCAGCAGCCCGCTCCCCCTTGGGACTAGCGGGGGCTCCTACAATGAGCAGTTCTTC	CASSPLPLGTSGGSYNEQFF
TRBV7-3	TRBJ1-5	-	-	TGTGCCAGCAGCTCCCCGGGGATCGGGGACAATCAGCCCCAGCATTTT	CASSSPGIGDNQPQHF
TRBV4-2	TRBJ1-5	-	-	TGTGCCAGCAGCCAAGCTGAAGGGGTAGATCAGCCCCAGCATTTT	CASSQAEGVDQPQHF
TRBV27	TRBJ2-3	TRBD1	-	TGTGCCAGCAGCTTATACAGGGGGCAAGGAGATACGCAGTATTTT	CASSLYRGQGDTQYF
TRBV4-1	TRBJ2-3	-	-	TGCGCCAGCAGCCAAGAAGGGGCCCCGAGCACAGATACGCAGTATTTT	CASSQEGAPSTDTQYF
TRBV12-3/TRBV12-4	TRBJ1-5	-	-	TGTGCCAGCAGTTTAGGCCAGAATCAGCCCCAGCATTTT	CASSLGQNQPQHF
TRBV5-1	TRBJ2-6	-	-	TGCGCCAGCAGCTTAAATCCGGGAAGAACTGGGGCCAACGTCCTGACTTTC	CASSLNPGRTGANVLTF
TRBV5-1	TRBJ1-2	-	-	TGCGCCAGCAGCTTGAAAGGTCCTGGCTTCGACAGCTGGGGCTACACCTTC	CASSLKGPGFDSWGYTF
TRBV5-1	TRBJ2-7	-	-	TGCGCCAGCAGCTTGCGGCAGGGTCCCTACGAGCAGTACTTC	CASSLRQGPYEQYF
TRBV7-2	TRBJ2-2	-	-	TGTGCCAGCAGCAGGATAGCGATGAACACCGGGGAGCTGTTTTTT	CASSRIAMNTGELFF
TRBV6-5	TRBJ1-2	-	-	TGTGCCAGCAGTTACTCGTGGACAGAAGGCTATGGCTACACCTTC	CASSYSWTEGYGYTF
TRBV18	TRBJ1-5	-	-	TGTGCCAGCTCACCAGTGGGCACCAATCAGCCCCAGCATTTT	CASSPVGTNQPQHF
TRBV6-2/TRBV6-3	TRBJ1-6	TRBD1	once	TGTGCCAGCAGTTACTGGACAGGGGGTAATTCACCCCTCCACTTT	CASSYWTGGNSPLHF
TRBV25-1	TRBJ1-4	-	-	TGTGCCAGCAGTGCTGTACGGGGGGACACGGCGGAAAAACTGTTTTTT	CASSAVRGDTAEKLFF
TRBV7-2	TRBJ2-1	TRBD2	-	TGTGCCAGCAGCTCCCGCGGGGGGGCCGGGGAGCAGTTCTTC	CASSSRGGAGEQFF
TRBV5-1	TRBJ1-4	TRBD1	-	TGCGCCAGCAGCTTAATGAGCACAGGGGTTGAAAAACTGTTTTTT	CASSLMSTGVEKLFF
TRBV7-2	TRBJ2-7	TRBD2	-	TGTGCCAGCAGCTTAGCTAGCGGGGTTTACGAGCAGTACTTC	CASSLASGVYEQYF
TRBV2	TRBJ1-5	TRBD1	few	TGTGCCAGCGGGGGGGACACAGGGGGTGGCAATCAGCCCCAGCATTTT	CASGGDTGGGNQPQHF
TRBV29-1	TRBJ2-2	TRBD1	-	TGCAGCGTTTTGGGACAGACGAACACCGGGGAGCTGTTTTTT	CSVLGQTNTGELFF
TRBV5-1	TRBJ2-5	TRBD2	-	TGCGCCAGCAGCTCCGGGACTAGCGGGAGCGAAGAGACCCAGTACTTC	CASSSGTSGSEETQYF
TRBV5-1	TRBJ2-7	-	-	TGCGCCAGCAGCTTGTGGGACAACTACGAGCAGTACTTC	CASSLWDNYEQYF
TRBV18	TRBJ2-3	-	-	TGTGCCAGCTCACCTCCGAGGACAGGGAGGGCGACAGATACGCAGTATTTT	CASSPPRTGRATDTQYF
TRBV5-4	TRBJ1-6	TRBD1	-	TGTGCCAGCAGCTCAGCCGGGACAGGGGAATCACCCCTCCACTTT	CASSSAGTGESPLHF